Included here is one T cell receptor (beta chain) sequence, with context. Its cognate antigen is unknown. The data were taken from a study of CD8 T cells in Susac syndrome. Study-wide results and limits: There was no clonal expansion in the CD4+ T cell repertoires of Susac syndrome.

Susac syndrome patients met recently defined diagnostic criteria for definite or probable disease. There are 13 residues in the CDR3. V dropped 0 bases and J dropped 13 bases, with 13 bases sitting between them. The germline V gene encodes CDR1 MNHNS and CDR2 SASEGT. The RNA input was about 0.5 to 1 ug, and it was reverse transcribed with random hexamers. Each CDR3 protein is one row after TCRdb ran MiXCR on the immunoSEQ multiplex PCR reads. The sample has roughly 190,000 distinct CDR3 sequences; under 97% are singletons. The specimen sequenced was CD4+ T cells from PBMCs. This TCR derives from a human donor with Susac syndrome. V usage is TRBV6-1 and J usage is TRBJ1-5; a possible D gene is TRBD1 (5 bases). CDR3 in DNA: TGTGCCAGCAGTGAAGCAGGGGCAGGGTTACAGCATTTT. The encoded protein is CASSEAGAGLQHF.